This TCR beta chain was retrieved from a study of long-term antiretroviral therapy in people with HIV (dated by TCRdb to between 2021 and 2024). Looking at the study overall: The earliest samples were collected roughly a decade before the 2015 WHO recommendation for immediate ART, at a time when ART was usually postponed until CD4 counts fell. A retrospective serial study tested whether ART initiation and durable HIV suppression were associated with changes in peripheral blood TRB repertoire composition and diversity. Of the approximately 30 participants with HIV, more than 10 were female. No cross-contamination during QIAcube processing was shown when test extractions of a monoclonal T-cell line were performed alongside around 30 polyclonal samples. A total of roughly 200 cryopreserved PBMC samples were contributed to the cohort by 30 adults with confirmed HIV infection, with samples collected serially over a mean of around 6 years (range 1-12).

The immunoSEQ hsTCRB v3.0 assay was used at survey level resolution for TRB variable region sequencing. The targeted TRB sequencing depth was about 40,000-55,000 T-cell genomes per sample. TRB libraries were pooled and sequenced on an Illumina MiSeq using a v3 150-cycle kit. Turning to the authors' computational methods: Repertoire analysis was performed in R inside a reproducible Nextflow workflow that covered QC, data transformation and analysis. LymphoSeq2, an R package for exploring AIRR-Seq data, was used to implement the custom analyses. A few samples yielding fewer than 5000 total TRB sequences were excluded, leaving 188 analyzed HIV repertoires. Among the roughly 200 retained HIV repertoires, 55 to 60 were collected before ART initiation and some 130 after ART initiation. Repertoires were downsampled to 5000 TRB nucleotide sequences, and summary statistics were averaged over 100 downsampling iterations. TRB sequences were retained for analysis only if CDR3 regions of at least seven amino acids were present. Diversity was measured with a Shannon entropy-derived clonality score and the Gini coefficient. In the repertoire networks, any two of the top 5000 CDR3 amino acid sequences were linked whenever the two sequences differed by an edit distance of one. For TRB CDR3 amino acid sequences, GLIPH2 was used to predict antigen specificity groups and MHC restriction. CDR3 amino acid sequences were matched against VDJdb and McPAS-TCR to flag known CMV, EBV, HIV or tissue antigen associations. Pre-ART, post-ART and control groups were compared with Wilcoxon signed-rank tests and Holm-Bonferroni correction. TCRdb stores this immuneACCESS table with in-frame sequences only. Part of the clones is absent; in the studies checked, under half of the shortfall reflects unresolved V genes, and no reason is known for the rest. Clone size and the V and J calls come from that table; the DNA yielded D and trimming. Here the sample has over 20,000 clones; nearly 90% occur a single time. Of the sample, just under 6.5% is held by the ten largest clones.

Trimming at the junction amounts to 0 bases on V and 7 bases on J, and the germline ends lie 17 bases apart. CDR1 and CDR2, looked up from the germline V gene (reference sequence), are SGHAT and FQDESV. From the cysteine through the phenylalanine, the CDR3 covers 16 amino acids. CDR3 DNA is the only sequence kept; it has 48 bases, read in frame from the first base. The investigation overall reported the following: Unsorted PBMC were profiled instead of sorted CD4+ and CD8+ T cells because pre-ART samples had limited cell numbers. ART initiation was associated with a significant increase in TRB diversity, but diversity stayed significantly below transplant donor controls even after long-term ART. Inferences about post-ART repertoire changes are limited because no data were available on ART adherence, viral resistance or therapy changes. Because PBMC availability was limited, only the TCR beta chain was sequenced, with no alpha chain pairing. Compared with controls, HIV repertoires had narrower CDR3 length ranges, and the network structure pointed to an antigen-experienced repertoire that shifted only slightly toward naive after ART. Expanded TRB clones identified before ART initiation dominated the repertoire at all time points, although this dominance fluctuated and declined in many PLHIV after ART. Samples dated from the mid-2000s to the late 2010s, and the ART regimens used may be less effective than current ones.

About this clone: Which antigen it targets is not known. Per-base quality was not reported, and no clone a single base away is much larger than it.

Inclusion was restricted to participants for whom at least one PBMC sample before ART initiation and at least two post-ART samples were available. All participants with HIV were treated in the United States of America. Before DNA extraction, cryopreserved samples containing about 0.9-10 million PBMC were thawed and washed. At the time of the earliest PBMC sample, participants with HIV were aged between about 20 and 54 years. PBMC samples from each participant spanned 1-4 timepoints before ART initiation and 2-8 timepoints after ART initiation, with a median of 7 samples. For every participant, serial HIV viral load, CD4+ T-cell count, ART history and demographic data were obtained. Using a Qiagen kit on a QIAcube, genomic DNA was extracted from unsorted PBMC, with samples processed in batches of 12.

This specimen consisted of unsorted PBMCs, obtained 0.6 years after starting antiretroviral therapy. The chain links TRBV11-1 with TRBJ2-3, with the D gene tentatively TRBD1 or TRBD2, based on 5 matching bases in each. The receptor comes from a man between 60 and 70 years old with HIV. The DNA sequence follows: TGTGCCAGCAGCTTAGCGCTGAAGAGTGGGGGTAATACGCAGTATTTT. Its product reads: CASSLALKSGGNTQYF.